This is a list of T cell receptor beta chains from one sample in a study of cytomegalovirus exposure and HLA in healthy donors. Some clones are missing from TCRdb's copy, which holds only in-frame ones; the method was immunoSEQ multiplex PCR. Of a few hundred thousand clones in the sample, about 75% were seen once. What was sequenced was PBMCs. Receptor source: a man aged 18 to 30 in good health and CMV-seronegative. CDR3s include the opening cysteine and the closing phenylalanine or tryptophan. A D gene is named only where the DNA matches it firmly. Size is stated for part of the rows, as once, few or many counts, or as a class when the clone is expanded.

>TRBV30|-|-|TRBJ2-6
CACYSGANVLTF
TGTGCCTGCTACTCTGGGGCCAACGTCCTGACTTTC
>TRBV11-2|-|TRBD2|TRBJ2-2
CASSRLAGTTGELFF
TGTGCCAGCAGCCGACTAGCGGGGACCACCGGGGAGCTGTTTTTT
>TRBV15|-|-|TRBJ2-5
CATQGLGETQYF
TGTGCCACCCAGGGGCTGGGAGAGACCCAGTACTTC
>TRBV15|-|TRBD1|TRBJ2-7
CATSGGGQGKYEQYF
TGTGCCACCAGCGGAGGGGGACAGGGAAAATACGAGCAGTACTTC
>TRBV19|-|TRBD2|TRBJ2-1
CASRGAGVNYNEQFF
TGTGCCAGTAGGGGAGCGGGGGTCAACTACAATGAGCAGTTCTTC
>TRBV7-8|few|-|TRBJ1-4
CASSLAPAGGKLFF
TGTGCCAGCAGCTTAGCCCCGGCCGGCGGGAAACTGTTTTTT
>TRBV9|-|-|TRBJ2-3
CASSVSGLSVSDTQYF
TGTGCCAGCAGCGTTTCAGGGTTGAGCGTTTCAGATACGCAGTATTTT
>TRBV30|-|TRBD1|TRBJ2-5
CAWSVGQGVGKETQYF
TGTGCCTGGAGTGTGGGACAGGGGGTGGGCAAAGAGACCCAGTACTTC
>TRBV28|-|TRBD1|TRBJ2-7
CASSWTGQRYEQYF
TGTGCCAGCAGTTGGACGGGACAGCGCTACGAGCAGTACTTC
>TRBV9|-|-|TRBJ2-5
CASSPRLGEETQYF
TGTGCCAGCAGCCCCCGACTAGGGGAAGAGACCCAGTACTTC
>TRBV5-1|-|-|TRBJ2-1
CASSHSGPSYNEQFF
TGCGCCAGCAGCCATAGCGGTCCGTCCTACAATGAGCAGTTCTTC
>TRBV7-7|-|-|TRBJ2-2
CASSPAFGGTGELFF
TGTGCTAGCAGCCCCGCCTTTGGCGGCACCGGGGAGCTGTTTTTT
>TRBV27|-|TRBD2|TRBJ2-7
CASSRLAGYEQYF
TGTGCCAGCAGCCGACTAGCGGGTTACGAGCAGTACTTC
>TRBV18|few|TRBD1|TRBJ2-7
CASSPPHNKTGLNSYEQYF
TGTGCCAGCTCACCACCCCACAACAAGACAGGGTTAAACTCCTACGAGCAGTACTTC
>TRBV11-3|-|TRBD2|TRBJ2-1
CASSSQLAGATYNEQFF
TGTGCCAGCAGCTCGCAACTAGCGGGGGCGACCTACAATGAGCAGTTCTTC
>TRBV6-5|-|TRBD1|TRBJ1-2
CASSYRQGDGYTF
TGTGCCAGCAGTTACCGACAGGGGGATGGCTACACCTTC
>TRBV27|-|TRBD2|TRBJ2-5
CASSLVAGGETQYF
TGTGCCAGCAGTTTAGTAGCGGGAGGGGAGACCCAGTACTTC
>TRBV18|-|-|TRBJ1-4
CASSLPTNEKLFF
TGTGCCAGCTCCCTTCCAACTAATGAAAAACTGTTTTTT
>TRBV7-9|-|TRBD2|TRBJ2-7
CASSRTQTRGGNPYEQYF
TGTGCCAGCAGCCGGACCCAGACCCGCGGGGGGAATCCCTACGAGCAGTACTTC
>TRBV30|-|TRBD2|TRBJ2-7
CAWNTRFRLAGGSYEQYF
TGTGCCTGGAATACGAGATTCAGACTAGCGGGGGGCTCCTACGAGCAGTACTTC
>TRBV2|few|-|TRBJ2-4
CASVGDIQYF
TGTGCCAGCGTCGGGGACATTCAGTACTTC
>TRBV10-3|once|-|TRBJ1-4
CAISDGGNSTNEKLFF
TGTGCCATCAGTGACGGGGGGAATTCAACTAATGAAAAACTGTTTTTT
>TRBV19|-|-|TRBJ2-2
CASRTQGPGELFF
TGTGCCAGTAGAACACAGGGACCCGGGGAGCTGTTTTTT
>TRBV7-6|-|TRBD1|TRBJ1-4
CASSLAGDRTNEKLFF
TGTGCCAGCAGCTTAGCGGGGGACAGGACAAATGAAAAACTGTTTTTT
>TRBV5-1|once|-|TRBJ2-1
CASSFLQGLVNEQFF
TGCGCCAGCAGCTTTTTACAGGGCCTAGTCAATGAGCAGTTCTTC
>TRBV5-1|-|-|TRBJ2-6
CASRQTSVQSSGANVLTF
TGCGCCAGCCGCCAGACCAGCGTTCAATCATCTGGGGCCAACGTCCTGACTTTC
>TRBV27|-|TRBD2|TRBJ2-5
CASSSYPSLAGQETQYF
TGTGCCAGCAGTTCTTATCCCTCCCTAGCGGGACAAGAGACCCAGTACTTC
>TRBV9|few|TRBD2|TRBJ2-7
CASSDGTSSEQYF
TGTGCCAGCAGCGACGGGACTAGCTCCGAGCAGTACTTC
>TRBV4-2|-|-|TRBJ1-1
CASSQDQRLSLNTEAFF
TGTGCCAGCAGCCAAGATCAGAGACTAAGTCTGAACACTGAAGCTTTCTTT
>TRBV27|-|-|TRBJ2-7
CASSTQQGSEQYF
TGTGCCAGCAGTACTCAACAGGGTTCCGAGCAGTACTTC
>TRBV9|few|TRBD1|TRBJ1-2
CASSGGSGQGTYGYTF
TGTGCCAGCAGCGGTGGGTCGGGACAGGGGACCTATGGCTACACCTTC
>TRBV5-1|-|-|TRBJ2-7
CASSLFGDSGHEQYF
TGCGCCAGCAGCTTGTTTGGGGATTCAGGGCACGAGCAGTACTTC
>TRBV6-5|-|TRBD2|TRBJ2-2
CASSYSTVAGTGELFF
TGTGCCAGCAGTTACTCGACGGTAGCGGGGACCGGGGAGCTGTTTTTT
>TRBV6-4|-|TRBD2|TRBJ2-1
CASSEFSSGSNEQFF
TGTGCCAGCAGTGAGTTTTCTAGCGGGAGCAATGAGCAGTTCTTC
>TRBV5-6|-|TRBD1|TRBJ1-6
CASRGQGGSPLHF
TGTGCCAGCAGGGGACAGGGAGGTTCACCCCTCCACTTT
>TRBV9|-|TRBD2|TRBJ2-7
CASSVAIQTSGIEQYF
TGTGCCAGCAGCGTAGCCATTCAGACTAGCGGTATCGAGCAGTACTTC
>TRBV11-3|-|-|TRBJ2-7
CASSLATSYEQYF
TGTGCCAGCAGCTTAGCCACTTCCTACGAGCAGTACTTC
>TRBV5-1|-|-|TRBJ2-5
CASGGTGETQYF
TGCGCCAGCGGAGGGACCGGAGAGACCCAGTACTTC
>TRBV6-1|-|-|TRBJ2-7
CASSEEGWAEQYF
TGTGCCAGCAGTGAGGAGGGTTGGGCCGAGCAGTACTTC
>TRBV19|-|-|TRBJ1-1
CATDGGTVMNTEAFF
TGTGCCACCGATGGGGGCACGGTAATGAACACTGAAGCTTTCTTT
>TRBV7-8|-|TRBD2|TRBJ2-3
CASSPAWGGTSARTQYF
TGTGCCAGCAGCCCAGCGTGGGGCGGGACTAGCGCCCGTACGCAGTATTTT
>TRBV7-2|-|TRBD1|TRBJ2-7
CASSLAGTGSDEQYF
TGTGCCAGCAGCTTAGCGGGGACAGGGAGCGACGAGCAGTACTTC
>TRBV7-3|-|TRBD1|TRBJ1-2
CASSFTGTGEGYTF
TGTGCCAGCAGCTTTACCGGGACAGGGGAAGGCTACACCTTC
>TRBV9|-|-|TRBJ2-5
CASTRDFQETQYF
TGTGCCAGCACAAGGGACTTCCAAGAGACCCAGTACTTC
>TRBV4-2|-|-|TRBJ1-3
CASSQDRQTAGNTIYF
TGTGCCAGCAGCCAAGATCGACAAACGGCGGGGAACACCATATATTTT
>TRBV10-3|-|TRBD1|TRBJ1-1
CAISGGTGGPWNTEAFF
TGTGCCATCAGTGGTGGGACAGGGGGCCCTTGGAACACTGAAGCTTTCTTT
>TRBV11-2|few|TRBD2|TRBJ2-2
CASSFFGTSGGPNTGELFF
TGTGCCAGCAGCTTCTTCGGGACTAGCGGGGGTCCTAACACCGGGGAGCTGTTTTTT
>TRBV10-3|-|-|TRBJ2-5
CAISESQGIEETQYF
TGTGCCATCAGTGAGTCGCAGGGGATCGAGGAGACCCAGTACTTC
>TRBV7-7|-|TRBD2|TRBJ2-3
CASSWGGVTDTQYF
TGTGCTAGCAGCTGGGGGGGTGTCACAGATACGCAGTATTTT
>TRBV9|-|-|TRBJ2-7
CASSVVLQGPYEQYF
TGTGCCAGCAGCGTAGTGTTACAGGGCCCCTACGAGCAGTACTTC
>TRBV7-2|-|-|TRBJ1-6
CASSFRQLNSPLHF
TGTGCCAGCAGCTTCCGACAGCTAAATTCACCCCTCCACTTT
>TRBV29-1|few|-|TRBJ2-1
CSVGEDYNEQFF
TGCAGCGTTGGTGAGGATTACAATGAGCAGTTCTTC
>TRBV9|-|TRBD1|TRBJ2-1
CASSVRQGVGEQFF
TGTGCCAGCAGCGTACGGCAGGGGGTGGGTGAGCAGTTCTTC
>TRBV28|few|TRBD2|TRBJ2-7
CASNSFTGGEQYF
TGTGCCAGCAACAGTTTCACGGGAGGGGAGCAGTACTTC
>TRBV19|-|-|TRBJ2-7
CASSGGSGRLGEQYF
TGTGCCAGTAGTGGCGGAAGTGGTCGGCTAGGCGAGCAGTACTTC